This T cell receptor beta chain was observed in a study of CD8+CD57+ T cells in acquired aplastic anemia. This clonotype was counted at least ten times. Its antigen remains unknown. The authors sequenced patients whose flow cytometry had shown CD8+CD57+ cell expansion. By the time of blood sampling, patients had still received no therapy. Broader study findings: CD8+CD57+ cells in patients trailed total CD4+ and CD8+ pools in diversity. Overlapping CD8+ CDR3 repertoires of patients and controls contained some 30 shared sequences.

Genomic DNA templated the TCR beta VDJ and CDR3 profiling. TCRdb independently ran MiXCR on the reads; one entry per CDR3 protein. The sample contains 15,000 to 20,000 distinct CDR3 sequences, around two fifths of which appear only once. The germline gives CDR1 LGHDT, CDR2 YNNKEL (reference sequence). The V segment lost 3 bases and the J segment 5 bases; nucleotides outside the gene matches: 10. The CDR3 extends over 15 amino acids. The source is a human donor with aplastic anemia. The V call is TRBV3-1, the J call TRBJ2-7; 7 positions agree with TRBD1. Sequencing used CD8+CD57+ T cells sorted from PBMCs. Subset here: bead-enriched CD8+CD57+ effector memory T cells from SAA patients. Here the CDR3 reads CASSQAGTVNNEQYF. The DNA for the CDR3 is TGTGCCAGCAGCCAGGCCGGGACAGTGAACAACGAGCAGTACTTC.